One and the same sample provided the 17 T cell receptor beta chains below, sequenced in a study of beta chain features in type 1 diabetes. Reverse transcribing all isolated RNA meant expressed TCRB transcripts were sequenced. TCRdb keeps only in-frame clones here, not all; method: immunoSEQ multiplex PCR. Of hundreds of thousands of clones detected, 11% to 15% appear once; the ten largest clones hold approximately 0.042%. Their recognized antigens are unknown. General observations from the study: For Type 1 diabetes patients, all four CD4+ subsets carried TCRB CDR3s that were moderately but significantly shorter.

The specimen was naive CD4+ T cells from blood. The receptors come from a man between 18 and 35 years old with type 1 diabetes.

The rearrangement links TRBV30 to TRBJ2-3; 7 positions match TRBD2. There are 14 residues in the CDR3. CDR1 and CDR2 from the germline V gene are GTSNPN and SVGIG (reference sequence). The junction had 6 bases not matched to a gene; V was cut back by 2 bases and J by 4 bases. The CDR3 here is CAWSSLTSADTQYF. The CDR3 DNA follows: TGTGCCTGGAGTTCCCTTACTAGCGCAGATACGCAGTATTTT.

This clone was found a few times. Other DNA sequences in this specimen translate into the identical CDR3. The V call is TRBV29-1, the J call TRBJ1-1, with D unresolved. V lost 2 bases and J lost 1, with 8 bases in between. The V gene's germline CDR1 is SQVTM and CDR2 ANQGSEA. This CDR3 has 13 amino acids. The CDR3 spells CSVERTGNTEAFF. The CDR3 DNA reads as TGCAGCGTTGAAAGGACGGGGAACACTGAAGCTTTCTTT.

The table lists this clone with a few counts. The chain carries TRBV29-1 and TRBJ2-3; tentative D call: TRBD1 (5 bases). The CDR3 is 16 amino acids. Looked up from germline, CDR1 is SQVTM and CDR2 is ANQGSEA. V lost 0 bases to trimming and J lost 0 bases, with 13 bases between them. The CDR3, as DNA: TGCAGCGTTGAAGATCGACAGACAGCTAGCACAGATACGCAGTATTTT. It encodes CSVEDRQTASTDTQYF.

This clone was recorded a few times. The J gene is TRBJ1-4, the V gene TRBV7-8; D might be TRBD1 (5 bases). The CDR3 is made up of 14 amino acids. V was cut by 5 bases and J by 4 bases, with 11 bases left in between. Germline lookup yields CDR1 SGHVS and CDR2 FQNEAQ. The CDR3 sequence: CASSASRVNEKLFF. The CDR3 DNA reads TGTGCCAGCAGCGCCTCCAGGGTTAATGAAAAACTGTTTTTT.

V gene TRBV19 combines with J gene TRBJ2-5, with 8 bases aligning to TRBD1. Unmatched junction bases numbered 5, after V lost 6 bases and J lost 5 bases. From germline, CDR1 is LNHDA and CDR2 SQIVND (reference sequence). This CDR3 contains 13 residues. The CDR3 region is CASSGQGRETQYF. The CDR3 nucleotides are TGTGCCAGTAGCGGACAGGGAAGGGAGACCCAGTACTTC.

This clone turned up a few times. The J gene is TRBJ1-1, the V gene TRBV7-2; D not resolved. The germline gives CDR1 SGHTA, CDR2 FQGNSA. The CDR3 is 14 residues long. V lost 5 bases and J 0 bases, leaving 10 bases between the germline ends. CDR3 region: CASSVSTMNTEAFF. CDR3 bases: TGTGCCAGCAGCGTTAGCACTATGAACACTGAAGCTTTCTTT.

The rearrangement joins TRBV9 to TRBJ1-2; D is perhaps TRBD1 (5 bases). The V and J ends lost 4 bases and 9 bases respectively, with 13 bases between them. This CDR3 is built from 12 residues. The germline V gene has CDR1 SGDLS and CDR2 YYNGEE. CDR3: CASSQGDFSYTF. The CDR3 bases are TGTGCCAGCAGCCAAGGGGATTTTAGCTACACCTTC.

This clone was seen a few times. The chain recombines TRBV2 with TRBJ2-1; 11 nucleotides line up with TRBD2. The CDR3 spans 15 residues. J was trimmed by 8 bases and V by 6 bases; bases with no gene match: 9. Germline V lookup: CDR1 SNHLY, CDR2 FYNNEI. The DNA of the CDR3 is TGTGCCAGCAGGCCCCTAGCGGGGGGTTCAGATGAGCAGTTCTTC. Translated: CASRPLAGGSDEQFF.

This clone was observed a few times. The CDR3 loop reads CASNGWRGEGKLFF. The CDR3 nucleotides are TGTGCCAGCAATGGTTGGAGGGGAGAGGGAAAACTGTTTTTT. This chain connects TRBV28 to TRBJ1-4, with a tentative D call TRBD1 (5 bases). Trimming removed 7 bases at V and 10 bases at J, with 19 bases between. Germline V gene sequence: CDR1 MDHEN, CDR2 SYDVKM. The CDR3 is made up of 14 amino acids.

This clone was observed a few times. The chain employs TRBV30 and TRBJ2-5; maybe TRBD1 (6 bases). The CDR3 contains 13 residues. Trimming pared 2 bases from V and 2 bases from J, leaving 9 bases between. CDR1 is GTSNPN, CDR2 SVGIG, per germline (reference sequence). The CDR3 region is CAWSQGFQETQYF. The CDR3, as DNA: TGTGCCTGGAGTCAGGGGTTTCAAGAGACCCAGTACTTC.

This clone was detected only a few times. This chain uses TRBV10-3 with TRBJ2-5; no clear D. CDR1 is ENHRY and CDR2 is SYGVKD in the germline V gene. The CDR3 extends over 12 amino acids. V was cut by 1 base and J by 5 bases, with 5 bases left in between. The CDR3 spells CAISEFLETQYF. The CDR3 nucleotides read TGTGCCATCAGTGAGTTTTTGGAGACCCAGTACTTC.

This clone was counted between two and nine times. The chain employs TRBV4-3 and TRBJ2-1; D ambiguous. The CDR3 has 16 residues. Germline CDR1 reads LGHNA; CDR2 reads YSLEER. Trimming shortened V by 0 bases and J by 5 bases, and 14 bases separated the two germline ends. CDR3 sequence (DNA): TGCGCCAGCAGCCAAGATTGGCGGTTGATCAACAATGAGCAGTTCTTC. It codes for CASSQDWRLINNEQFF.

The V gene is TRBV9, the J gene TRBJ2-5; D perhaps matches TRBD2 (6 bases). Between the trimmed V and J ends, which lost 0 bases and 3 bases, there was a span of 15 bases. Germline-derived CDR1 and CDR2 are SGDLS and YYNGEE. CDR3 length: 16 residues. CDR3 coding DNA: TGTGCCAGCAGCGTAGAGATCGGCGGGGCAAAAGAGACCCAGTACTTC. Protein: CASSVEIGGAKETQYF.

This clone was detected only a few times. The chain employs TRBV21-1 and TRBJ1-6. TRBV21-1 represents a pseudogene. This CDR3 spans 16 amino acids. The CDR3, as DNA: TGTGCCAGCAGCCCCCGGGTGAGCTCCTATAATTCACCCCTCCACTTT. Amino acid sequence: CASSPRVSSYNSPLHF.

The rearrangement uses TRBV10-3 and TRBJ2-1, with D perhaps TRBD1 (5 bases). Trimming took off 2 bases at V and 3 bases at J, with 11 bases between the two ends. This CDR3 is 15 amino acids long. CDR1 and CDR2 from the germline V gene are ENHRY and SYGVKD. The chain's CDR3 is CAISERQKLYNEQFF. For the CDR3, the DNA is TGTGCCATCAGTGAGCGACAGAAACTCTACAATGAGCAGTTCTTC.

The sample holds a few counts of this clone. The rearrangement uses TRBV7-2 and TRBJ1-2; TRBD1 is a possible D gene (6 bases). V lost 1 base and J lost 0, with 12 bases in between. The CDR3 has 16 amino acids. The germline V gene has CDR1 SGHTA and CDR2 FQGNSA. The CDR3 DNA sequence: TGTGCCAGCAGCTTAGACGGACAGATTCCTAACTATGGCTACACCTTC. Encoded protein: CASSLDGQIPNYGYTF.

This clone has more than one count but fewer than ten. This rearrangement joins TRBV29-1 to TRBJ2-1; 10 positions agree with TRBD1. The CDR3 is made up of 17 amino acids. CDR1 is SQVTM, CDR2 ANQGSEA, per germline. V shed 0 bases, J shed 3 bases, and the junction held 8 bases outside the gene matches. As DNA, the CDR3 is TGCAGCGTTGAAGAACGCCCTGGACAGGGGGGCTACAATGAGCAGTTCTTC. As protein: CSVEERPGQGGYNEQFF.